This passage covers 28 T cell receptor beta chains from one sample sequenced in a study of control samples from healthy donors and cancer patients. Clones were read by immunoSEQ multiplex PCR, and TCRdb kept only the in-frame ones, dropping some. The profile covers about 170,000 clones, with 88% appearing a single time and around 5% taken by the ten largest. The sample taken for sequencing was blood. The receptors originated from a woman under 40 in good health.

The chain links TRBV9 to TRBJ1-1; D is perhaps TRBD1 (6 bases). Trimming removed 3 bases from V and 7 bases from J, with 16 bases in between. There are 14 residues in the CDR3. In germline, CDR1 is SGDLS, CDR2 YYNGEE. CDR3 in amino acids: CASSARHREGEAFF. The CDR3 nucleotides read TGTGCCAGCAGCGCCCGTCACAGGGAGGGTGAAGCTTTCTTT. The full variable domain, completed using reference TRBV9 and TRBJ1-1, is DSGVTQTPKHLITATGQRVTLRCSPRSGDLSVYWYQQSLDQGLQFLIQYYNGEERAKGNILERFSAQQFPDLHSELNLSSLELGDSALYFCASSARHREGEAFFGQGTRLTVV.

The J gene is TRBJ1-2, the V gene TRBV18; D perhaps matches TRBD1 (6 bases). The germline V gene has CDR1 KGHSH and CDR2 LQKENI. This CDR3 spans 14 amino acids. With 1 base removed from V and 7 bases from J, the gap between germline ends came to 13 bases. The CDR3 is CASSPRPGASGYTF. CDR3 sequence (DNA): TGTGCCAGCTCACCACGTCCGGGGGCGAGTGGCTACACCTTC.

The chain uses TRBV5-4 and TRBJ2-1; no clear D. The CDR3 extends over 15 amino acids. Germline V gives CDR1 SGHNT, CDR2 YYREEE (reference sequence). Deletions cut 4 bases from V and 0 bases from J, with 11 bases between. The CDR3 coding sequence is TGTGCCAGCAGCGCCGATATCAGCTCCTACAATGAGCAGTTCTTC. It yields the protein CASSADISSYNEQFF.

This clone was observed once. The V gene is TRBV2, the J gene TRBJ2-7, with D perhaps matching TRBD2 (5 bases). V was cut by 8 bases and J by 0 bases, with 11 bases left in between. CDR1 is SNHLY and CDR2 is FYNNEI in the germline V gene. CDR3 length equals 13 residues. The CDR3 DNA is TGTGCCAGCGCTACTAGTCCCTCCTACGAGCAGTACTTC. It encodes CASATSPSYEQYF.

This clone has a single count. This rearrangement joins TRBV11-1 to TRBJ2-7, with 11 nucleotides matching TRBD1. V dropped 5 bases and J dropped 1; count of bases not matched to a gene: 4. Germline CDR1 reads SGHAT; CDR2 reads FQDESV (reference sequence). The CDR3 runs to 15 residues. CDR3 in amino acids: CASSPGTGGSYEQYF. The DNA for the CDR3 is TGTGCCAGCAGCCCGGGGACAGGGGGGTCCTACGAGCAGTACTTC.

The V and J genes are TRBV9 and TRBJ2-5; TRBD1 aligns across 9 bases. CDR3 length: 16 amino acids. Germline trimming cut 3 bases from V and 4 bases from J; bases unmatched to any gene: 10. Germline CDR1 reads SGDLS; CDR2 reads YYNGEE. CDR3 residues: CASSARHRGQGETQYF. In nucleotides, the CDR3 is TGTGCCAGCAGCGCTAGACACAGGGGGCAGGGAGAGACCCAGTACTTC. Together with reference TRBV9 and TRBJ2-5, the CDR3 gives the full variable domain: DSGVTQTPKHLITATGQRVTLRCSPRSGDLSVYWYQQSLDQGLQFLIQYYNGEERAKGNILERFSAQQFPDLHSELNLSSLELGDSALYFCASSARHRGQGETQYFGPGTRLLVL.

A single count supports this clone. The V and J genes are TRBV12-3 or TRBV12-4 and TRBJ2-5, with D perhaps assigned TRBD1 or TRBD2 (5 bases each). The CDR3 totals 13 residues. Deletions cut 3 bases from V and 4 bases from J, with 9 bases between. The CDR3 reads CASSFEGRETQYF. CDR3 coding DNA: TGTGCCAGCAGTTTCGAGGGGAGAGAGACCCAGTACTTC.

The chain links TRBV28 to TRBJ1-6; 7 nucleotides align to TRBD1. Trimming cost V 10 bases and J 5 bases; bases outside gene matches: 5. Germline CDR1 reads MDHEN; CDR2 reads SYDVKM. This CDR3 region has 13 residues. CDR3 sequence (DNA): TGTGCCATAAAACAGGGGAATAATTCACCCCTCCACTTT. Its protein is CAIKQGNNSPLHF. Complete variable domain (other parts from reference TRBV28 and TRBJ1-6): DVKVTQSSRYLVKRTGEKVFLECVQDMDHENMFWYRQDPGLGLRLIYFSYDVKMKEKGDIPEGYSVSREKKERFSLILESASTNQTSMYLCAIKQGNNSPLHFGNGTRLTVT.

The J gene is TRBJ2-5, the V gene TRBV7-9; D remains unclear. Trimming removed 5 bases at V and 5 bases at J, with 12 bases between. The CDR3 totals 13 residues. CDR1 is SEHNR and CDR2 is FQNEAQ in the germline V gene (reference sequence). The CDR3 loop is CASSLHSIETQYF. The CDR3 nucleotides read TGTGCCAGCAGCCTACACTCAATTGAGACCCAGTACTTC.

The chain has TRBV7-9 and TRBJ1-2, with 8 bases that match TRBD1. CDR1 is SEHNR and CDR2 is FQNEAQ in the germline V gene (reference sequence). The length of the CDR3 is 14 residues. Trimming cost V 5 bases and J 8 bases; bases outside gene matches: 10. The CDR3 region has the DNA TGTGCCAGCAGCAGCCTCGGGACAGGCTTGGGCTACACCTTC. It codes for CASSSLGTGLGYTF.

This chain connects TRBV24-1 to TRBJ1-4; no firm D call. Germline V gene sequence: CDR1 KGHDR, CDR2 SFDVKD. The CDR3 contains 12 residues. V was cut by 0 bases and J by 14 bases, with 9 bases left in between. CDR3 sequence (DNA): TGTGCCACCAGTGATTTGGAGGGTACTCTGTTTTTT. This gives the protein CATSDLEGTLFF.

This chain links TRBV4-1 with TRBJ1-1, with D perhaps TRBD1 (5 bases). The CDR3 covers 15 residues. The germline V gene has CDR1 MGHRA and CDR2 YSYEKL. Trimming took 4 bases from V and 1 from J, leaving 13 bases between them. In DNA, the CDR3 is TGCGCCAGCAGCCTCGAATGGGGCGCGAACACTGAAGCTTTCTTT. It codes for CASSLEWGANTEAFF.

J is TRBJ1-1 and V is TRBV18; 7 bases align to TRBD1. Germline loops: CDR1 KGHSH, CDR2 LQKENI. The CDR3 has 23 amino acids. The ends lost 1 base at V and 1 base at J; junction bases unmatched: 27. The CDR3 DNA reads TGTGCCAGCTCACCACGTACCCTTCGGACAGGTCGATCACAATGGACTCAGAACACTGAAGCTTTCTTT. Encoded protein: CASSPRTLRTGRSQWTQNTEAFF.

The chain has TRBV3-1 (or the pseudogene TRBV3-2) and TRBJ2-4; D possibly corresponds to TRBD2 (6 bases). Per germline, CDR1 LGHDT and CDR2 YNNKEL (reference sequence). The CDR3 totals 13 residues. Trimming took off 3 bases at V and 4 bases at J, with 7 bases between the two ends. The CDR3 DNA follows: TGTGCCAGCAGCCAGCGGGGAAAAAACATTCAGTACTTC. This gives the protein CASSQRGKNIQYF.

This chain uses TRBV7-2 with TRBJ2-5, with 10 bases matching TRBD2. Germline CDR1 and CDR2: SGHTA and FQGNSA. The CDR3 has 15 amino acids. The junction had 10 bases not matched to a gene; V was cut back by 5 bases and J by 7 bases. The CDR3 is CASSPKLQRGGTQYF. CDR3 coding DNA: TGTGCCAGCAGCCCCAAACTGCAGCGGGGGGGGACCCAGTACTTC.

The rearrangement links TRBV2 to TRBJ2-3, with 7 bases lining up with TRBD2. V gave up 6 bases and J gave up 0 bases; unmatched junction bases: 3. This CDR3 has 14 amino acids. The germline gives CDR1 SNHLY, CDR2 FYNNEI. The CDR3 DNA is TGTGCCAGCAGGGGGGGGACTAGCACAGATACGCAGTATTTT. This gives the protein CASRGGTSTDTQYF.

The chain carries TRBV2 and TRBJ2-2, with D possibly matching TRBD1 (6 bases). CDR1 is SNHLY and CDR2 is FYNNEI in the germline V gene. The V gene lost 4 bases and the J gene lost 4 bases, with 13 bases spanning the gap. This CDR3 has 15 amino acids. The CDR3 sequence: CASSVTQGFTGELFF. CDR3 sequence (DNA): TGTGCCAGCAGTGTTACTCAGGGGTTCACCGGGGAGCTGTTTTTT.

The CDR3 DNA follows: TGTGCCAGCAGTGAAGCGCGGGCAGGGGGCTTAGCTTTCTTT. Its translation: CASSEARAGGLAFF. This sequence joins TRBV2 and TRBJ1-1; 8 bases agree with TRBD1. After removal of 0 bases from V and 10 bases from J, the junction contained 7 bases not matched to a gene. This CDR3 is built from 14 residues. From germline, CDR1 is SNHLY and CDR2 FYNNEI. Complete variable domain (other parts from reference TRBV2 and TRBJ1-1): EPEVTQTPSHQVTQMGQEVILRCVPISNHLYFYWYRQILGQKVEFLVSFYNNEISEKSEIFDDQFSVERPDGSNFTLKIRSTKLEDSAMYFCASSEARAGGLAFFGQGTRLTVV.

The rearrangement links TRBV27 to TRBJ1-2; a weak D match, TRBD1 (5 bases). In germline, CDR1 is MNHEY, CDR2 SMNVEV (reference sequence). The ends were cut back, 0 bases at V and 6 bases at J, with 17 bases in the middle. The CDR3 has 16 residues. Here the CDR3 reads CASSLSFRGDSNGYTF. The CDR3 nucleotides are TGTGCCAGCAGTTTATCCTTCAGAGGGGATTCGAATGGCTACACCTTC.

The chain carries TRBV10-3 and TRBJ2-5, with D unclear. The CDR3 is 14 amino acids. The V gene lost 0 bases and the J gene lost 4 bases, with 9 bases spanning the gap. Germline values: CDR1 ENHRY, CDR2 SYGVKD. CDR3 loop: CAISESARLETQYF. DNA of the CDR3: TGTGCCATCAGTGAGTCGGCTAGGTTAGAGACCCAGTACTTC.

This CDR3 reads CASSSESTGASGYTF. CDR3 in DNA: TGCGCCAGCAGCTCCGAATCGACAGGGGCTAGCGGCTACACCTTC. V is TRBV5-1 and J is TRBJ1-2; 8 bases map to TRBD1. CDR1 is SGHRS and CDR2 is YFSETQ in the germline V gene. V dropped 3 bases and J dropped 8; count of bases not matched to a gene: 12. This CDR3 has 15 amino acids.

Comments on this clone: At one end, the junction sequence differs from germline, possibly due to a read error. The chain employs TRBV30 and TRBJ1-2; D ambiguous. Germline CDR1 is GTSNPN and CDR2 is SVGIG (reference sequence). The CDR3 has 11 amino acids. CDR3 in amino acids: CAWSVPAGFYF. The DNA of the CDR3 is TGTGCCTGGAGTGTTCCGGCGGGTTTTTACTTC.

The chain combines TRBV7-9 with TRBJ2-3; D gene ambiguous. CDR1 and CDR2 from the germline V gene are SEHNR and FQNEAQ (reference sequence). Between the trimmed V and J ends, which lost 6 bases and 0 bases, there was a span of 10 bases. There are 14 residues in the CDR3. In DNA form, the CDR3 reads TGTGCCAGCAGGAGCGACTCTAGCACAGATACGCAGTATTTT. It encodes CASRSDSSTDTQYF.

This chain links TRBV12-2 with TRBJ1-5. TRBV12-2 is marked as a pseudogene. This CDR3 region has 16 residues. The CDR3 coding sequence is TGTGCAAGTCGCTCACGTCGTTTGGGGAAGGGCCAGCCCCAGCATTTT. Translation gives CASRSRRLGKGQPQHF.

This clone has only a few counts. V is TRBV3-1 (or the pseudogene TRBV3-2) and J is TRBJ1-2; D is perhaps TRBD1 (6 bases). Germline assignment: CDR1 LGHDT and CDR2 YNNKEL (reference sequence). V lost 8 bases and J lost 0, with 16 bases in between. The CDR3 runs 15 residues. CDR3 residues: CASRKGGHANYGYTF. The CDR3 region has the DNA TGTGCCAGCCGTAAGGGGGGACACGCTAACTATGGCTACACCTTC.

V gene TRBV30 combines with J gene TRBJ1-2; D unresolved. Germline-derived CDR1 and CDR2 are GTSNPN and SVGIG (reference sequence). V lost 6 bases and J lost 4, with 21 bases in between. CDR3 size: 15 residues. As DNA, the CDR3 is TGTGCCTGCCAACAACCGGGCCATCAATTCTATGGCTACACCTTC. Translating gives CACQQPGHQFYGYTF.

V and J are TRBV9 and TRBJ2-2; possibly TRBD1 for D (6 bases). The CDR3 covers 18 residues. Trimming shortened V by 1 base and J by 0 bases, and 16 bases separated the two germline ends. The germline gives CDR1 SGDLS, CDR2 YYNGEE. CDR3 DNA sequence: TGTGCCAGCAGCGTAAACACAATGGGACACCCGAACACCGGGGAGCTGTTTTTT. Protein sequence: CASSVNTMGHPNTGELFF.

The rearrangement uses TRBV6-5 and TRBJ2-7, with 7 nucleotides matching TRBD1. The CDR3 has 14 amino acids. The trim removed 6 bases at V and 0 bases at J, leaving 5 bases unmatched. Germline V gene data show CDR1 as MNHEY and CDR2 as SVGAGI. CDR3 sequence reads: CASRVQGSSYEQYV. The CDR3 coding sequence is TGTGCCAGCAGGGTACAGGGGAGCTCCTACGAGCAGTACGTC.